This is a list of T cell receptor beta chains from one sample in a study of identifying expanded T cells in peripheral blood. Sequencing was performed with immunoSEQ multiplex PCR; in TCRdb, only in-frame clones are kept and a portion is missing. The sample has about 110,000 clones, about 89% seen once; the top ten hold 15% to 20%. Sequencing used blood. The receptors derive from a person between 18 and 69 years old in good health. Each CDR3 is given with its conserved first and last residue.

TRBV7-9	TRBJ1-5	CASSLDYQPQHF
TRBV4-3	TRBJ1-2	CVSSPRPGSSLSGYTF
TRBV9	TRBJ1-1	CASSPPRGGGTEAFF
TRBV5-6	TRBJ1-2	CASSSVAQGNYGYTF
TRBV5-6	TRBJ1-1	CASTEHRGDTEAFF
TRBV5-1	TRBJ1-6	CASSFGQGARSPLHF
TRBV6-5	TRBJ2-5	CASSYSSSSRTQYF
TRBV7-9	TRBJ2-5	CASSRQGARETQYF
TRBV2	TRBJ2-7	CASSADSLSYEQYF
TRBV6-5	TRBJ2-2	CASSYSTPTGELFF
TRBV5-6	TRBJ1-3	CASSPLDRRDGNTIYF
TRBV19	TRBJ1-5	CASSIGARGFISQHF
TRBV29-1	TRBJ1-2	CSGYMLGRGYTF
TRBV2	TRBJ1-4	CASSFRHGNEKLFF
TRBV29-1	TRBJ2-7	CSVVGGLSYEQYF
TRBV29-1	TRBJ2-5	CSVGSRGAPETQYF
TRBV11-2	TRBJ2-5	CASSLGRFSIQYF
TRBV6-5	TRBJ2-5	CASSYGKQETQYF
TRBV11-2	TRBJ2-3	CASSLGSPRDTQYF
TRBV15	TRBJ2-7	CATSIHRDSSYEQYF
TRBV28	TRBJ2-7	CASSLPSGGPREQYF
TRBV9	TRBJ2-3	CASSVGLGTITDTQYF
TRBV4-2	TRBJ1-1	CASSQFGGQLNTEAFF
TRBV10-1	TRBJ1-2	CASSDLTQNPNNYGYTF
TRBV15	TRBJ2-1	CATSTNHRAGQREYNEQFF
TRBV5-4	TRBJ1-1	CASSFTVIMSTEAFF
TRBV18	TRBJ2-7	CASSAAPGQGDEQYF